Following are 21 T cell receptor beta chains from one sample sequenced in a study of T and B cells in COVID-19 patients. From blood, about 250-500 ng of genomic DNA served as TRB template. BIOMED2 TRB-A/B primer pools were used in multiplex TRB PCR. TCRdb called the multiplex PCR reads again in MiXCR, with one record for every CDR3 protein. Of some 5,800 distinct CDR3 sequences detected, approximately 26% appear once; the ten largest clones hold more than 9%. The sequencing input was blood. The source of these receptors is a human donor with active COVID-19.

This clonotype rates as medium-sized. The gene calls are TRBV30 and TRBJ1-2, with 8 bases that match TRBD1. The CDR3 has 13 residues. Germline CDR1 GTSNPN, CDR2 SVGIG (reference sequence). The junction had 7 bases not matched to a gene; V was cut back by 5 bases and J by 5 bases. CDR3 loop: CAWDRQGAYGYTF. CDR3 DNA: TGTGCCTGGGACCGGCAGGGGGCATATGGCTACACCTTC.

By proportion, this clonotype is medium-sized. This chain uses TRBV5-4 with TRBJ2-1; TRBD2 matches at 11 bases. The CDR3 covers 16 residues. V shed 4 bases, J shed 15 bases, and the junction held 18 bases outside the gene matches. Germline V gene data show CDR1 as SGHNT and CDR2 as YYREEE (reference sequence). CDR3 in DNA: TGTGCCAGCAGCCGACGCCAAGACGGACTAGCGGGTGACGGGTTCTTC. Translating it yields CASSRRQDGLAGDGFF. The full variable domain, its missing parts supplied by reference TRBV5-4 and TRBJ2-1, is ETGVTQSPTHLIKTRGQQVTLRCSSQSGHNTVSWYQQALGQGPQFIFQYYREEENGRGNFPPRFSGLQFPNYSSELNVNALELDDSALYLCASSRRQDGLAGDGFFGPGTRLTVL.

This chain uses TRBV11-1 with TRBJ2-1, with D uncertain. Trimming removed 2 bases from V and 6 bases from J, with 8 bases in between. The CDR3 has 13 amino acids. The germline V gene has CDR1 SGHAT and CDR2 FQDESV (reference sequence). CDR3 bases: TGTGCCAGCAGCTTAAGGACGGGCAATGAGCAGTTCTTC. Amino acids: CASSLRTGNEQFF.

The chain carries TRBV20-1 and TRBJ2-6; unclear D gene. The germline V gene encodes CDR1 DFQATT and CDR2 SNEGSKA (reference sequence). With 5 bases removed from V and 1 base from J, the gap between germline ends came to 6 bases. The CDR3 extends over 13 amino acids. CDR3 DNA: TGCAGTGCTGAGAGTTCTGGGGCCAACGTCCTGACTTTC. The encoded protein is CSAESSGANVLTF.

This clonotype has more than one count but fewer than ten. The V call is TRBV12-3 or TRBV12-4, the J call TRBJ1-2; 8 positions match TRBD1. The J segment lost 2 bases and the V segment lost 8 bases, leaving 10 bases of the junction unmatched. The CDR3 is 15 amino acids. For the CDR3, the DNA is TGTGCCAGCCGTGGGACAGGCGAGTCAAACTATGGCTACACCTTC. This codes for CASRGTGESNYGYTF.

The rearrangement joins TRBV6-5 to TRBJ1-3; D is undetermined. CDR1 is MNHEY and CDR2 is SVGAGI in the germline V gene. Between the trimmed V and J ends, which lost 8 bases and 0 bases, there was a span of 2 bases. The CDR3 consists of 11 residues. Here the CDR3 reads CASDSGNTIYF. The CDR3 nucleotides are TGTGCCAGCGACTCTGGAAACACCATATATTTT.

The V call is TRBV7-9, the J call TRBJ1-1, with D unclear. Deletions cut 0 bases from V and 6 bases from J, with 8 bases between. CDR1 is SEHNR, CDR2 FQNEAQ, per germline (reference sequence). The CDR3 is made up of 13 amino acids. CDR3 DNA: TGTGCCAGCAGCTTAGCAGGTGGGTCTGAAGCTTTCTTT. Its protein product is CASSLAGGSEAFF.

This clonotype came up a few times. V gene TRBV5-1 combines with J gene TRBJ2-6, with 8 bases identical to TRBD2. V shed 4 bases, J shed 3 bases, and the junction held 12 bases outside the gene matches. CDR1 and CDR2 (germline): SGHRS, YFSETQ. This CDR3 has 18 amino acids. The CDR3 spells CASSRLTGGPRGANVLTF. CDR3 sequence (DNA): TGCGCCAGCAGCCGACTTACGGGGGGGCCTCGTGGGGCCAACGTCCTGACTTTC.

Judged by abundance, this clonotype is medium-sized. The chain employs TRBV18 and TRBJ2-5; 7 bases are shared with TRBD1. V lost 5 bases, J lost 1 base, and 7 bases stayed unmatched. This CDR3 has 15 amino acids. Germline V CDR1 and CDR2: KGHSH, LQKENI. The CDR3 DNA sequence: TGTGCCAGCTCAGATCAACAGGGGACCCAAGAGACCCAGTACTTC. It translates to CASSDQQGTQETQYF.

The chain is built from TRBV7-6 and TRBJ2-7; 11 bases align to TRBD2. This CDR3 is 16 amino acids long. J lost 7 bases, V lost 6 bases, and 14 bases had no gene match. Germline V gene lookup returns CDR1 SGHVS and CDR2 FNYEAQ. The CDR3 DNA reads TGTGCCAGCAGTAGAACCGGGACTAGCGGTCCTGGGGAGCAGTACTTC. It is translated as CASSRTGTSGPGEQYF.

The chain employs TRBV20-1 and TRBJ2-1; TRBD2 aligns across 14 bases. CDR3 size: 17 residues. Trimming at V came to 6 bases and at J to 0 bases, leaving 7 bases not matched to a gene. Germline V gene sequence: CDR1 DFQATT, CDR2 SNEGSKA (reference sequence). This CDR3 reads CSALTSGGAVSYNEQFF. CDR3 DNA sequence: TGCAGTGCCCTGACTAGCGGGGGGGCCGTCTCCTACAATGAGCAGTTCTTC.

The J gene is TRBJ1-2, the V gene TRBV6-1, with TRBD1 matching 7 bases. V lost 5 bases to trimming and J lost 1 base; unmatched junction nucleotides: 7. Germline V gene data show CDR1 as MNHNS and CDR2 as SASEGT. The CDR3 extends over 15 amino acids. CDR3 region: CASSSRDRNNYGYTF. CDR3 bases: TGTGCCAGCAGTTCCCGGGACAGAAATAACTATGGCTACACCTTC.

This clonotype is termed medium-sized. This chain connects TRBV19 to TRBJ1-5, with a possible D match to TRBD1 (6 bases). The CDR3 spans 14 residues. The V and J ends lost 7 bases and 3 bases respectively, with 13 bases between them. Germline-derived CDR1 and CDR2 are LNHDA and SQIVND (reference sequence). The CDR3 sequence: CASTQTGTNQPQHF. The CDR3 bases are TGTGCCAGTACCCAGACAGGAACCAATCAGCCCCAGCATTTT.

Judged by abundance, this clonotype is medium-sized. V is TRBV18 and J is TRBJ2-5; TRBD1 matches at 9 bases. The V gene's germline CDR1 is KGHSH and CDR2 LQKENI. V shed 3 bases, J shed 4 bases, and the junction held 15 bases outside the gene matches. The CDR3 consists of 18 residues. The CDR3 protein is CASSPVHTGGNSRETQYF. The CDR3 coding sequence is TGTGCCAGCTCACCGGTACATACAGGGGGCAATTCGAGAGAGACCCAGTACTTC.

In DNA form, the CDR3 reads TGTGCCAGCAGCCGGCGGGGCGCAGGATCTGAAGCTTTCTTT. It yields the protein CASSRRGAGSEAFF. V usage is TRBV5-6 and J usage is TRBJ1-1; tentative D call: TRBD1 (5 bases). This CDR3 comprises 14 residues. CDR1 is SGHDT, CDR2 YYEEEE, per germline. The germline V and J ends were trimmed by 4 bases and 6 bases, with 16 bases remaining between them. Full variable domain (rest looked up from reference TRBV5-6 and TRBJ1-1): DAGVTQSPTHLIKTRGQQVTLRCSPKSGHDTVSWYQQALGQGPQFIFQYYEEEERQRGNFPDRFSGHQFPNYSSELNVNALLLGDSALYLCASSRRGAGSEAFFGQGTRLTVV.

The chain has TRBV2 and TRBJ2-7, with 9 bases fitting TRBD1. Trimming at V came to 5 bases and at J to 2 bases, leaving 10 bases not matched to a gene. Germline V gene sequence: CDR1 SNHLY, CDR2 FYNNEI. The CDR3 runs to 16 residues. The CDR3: CASSPSPDRGTYEQYF. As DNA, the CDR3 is TGTGCCAGCAGTCCTTCCCCGGACAGGGGAACCTACGAGCAGTACTTC.

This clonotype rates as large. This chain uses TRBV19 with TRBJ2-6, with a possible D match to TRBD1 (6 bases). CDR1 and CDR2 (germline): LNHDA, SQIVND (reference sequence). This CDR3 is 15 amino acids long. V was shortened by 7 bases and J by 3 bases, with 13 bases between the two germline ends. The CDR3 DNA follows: TGTGCCAGTAAGGTGCAGGGGAGTGGGGCCAACGTCCTGACTTTC. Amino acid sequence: CASKVQGSGANVLTF.

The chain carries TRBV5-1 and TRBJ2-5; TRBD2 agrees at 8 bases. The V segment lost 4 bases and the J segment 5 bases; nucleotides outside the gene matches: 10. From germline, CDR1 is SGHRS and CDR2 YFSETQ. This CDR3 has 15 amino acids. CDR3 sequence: CASSLQTGGGETQYF. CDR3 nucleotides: TGCGCCAGCAGCCTCCAAACGGGGGGGGGGGAGACCCAGTACTTC.

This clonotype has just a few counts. The CDR3 reads CASSLAGANTIYF. Written as DNA, the CDR3 is TGCGCCAGCAGCTTGGCGGGAGCAAACACCATATATTTT. V and J are TRBV5-1 and TRBJ1-3; D unclear. Germline V CDR1 and CDR2: SGHRS, YFSETQ. This CDR3 has 13 amino acids. Trimming took 0 bases from V and 6 from J, leaving 7 bases between them.

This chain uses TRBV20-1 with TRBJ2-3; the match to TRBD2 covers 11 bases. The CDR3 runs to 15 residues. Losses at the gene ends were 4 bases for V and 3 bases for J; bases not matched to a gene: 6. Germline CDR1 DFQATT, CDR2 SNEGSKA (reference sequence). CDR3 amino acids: CSAISASGGTDTQYF. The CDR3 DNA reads TGCAGTGCTATATCGGCTAGCGGGGGGACAGATACGCAGTATTTT.

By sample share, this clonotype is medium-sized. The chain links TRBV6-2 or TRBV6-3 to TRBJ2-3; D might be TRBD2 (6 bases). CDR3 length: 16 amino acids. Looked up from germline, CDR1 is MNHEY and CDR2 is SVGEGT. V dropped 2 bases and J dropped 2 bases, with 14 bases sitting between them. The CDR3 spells CASSYALASYTDTQYF. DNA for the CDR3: TGTGCCAGCAGTTACGCTCTAGCGTCCTACACAGATACGCAGTATTTT.